Included here is one T cell receptor beta chain sequence, with context. This record belongs to a study of shared clonotypes between healthy human individuals. The table came from immunoSEQ multiplex PCR; TCRdb's copy has only in-frame clones and leaves some out. Among approximately 350,000 clones listed, 90% to 97% were seen once. This CDR3 is 15 amino acids long. The germline CDR1 and CDR2 sequences are MNHNY and SVGAGI (reference sequence). Trimming cost V 4 bases and J 6 bases; bases outside gene matches: 5. The sequencing sample was made of memory CD8+ T cells sorted from blood. The subset is: CD45RO+ cells pooled with CCR7-negative TemRA cells. This chain links TRBV6-6 with TRBJ2-1, with 11 bases fitting TRBD1. The clonotype originates from a man aged 25 to 40 in good health. The CDR3, as DNA: TGTGCCAGCAGTTTGGACAGGGGGCTAGCCAATGAGCAGTTCTTC. Encoded protein: CASSLDRGLANEQFF.